The sequence of this T cell receptor beta chain was determined in a study of OX40 agonist ivuxolimab in advanced cancers. Germline V gene data show CDR1 as SGHKS and CDR2 as YYEKEE (reference sequence). Trimming removed 0 bases from V and 3 bases from J, with 15 bases in between. The CDR3 consists of 16 residues. Patients were ineligible given autoimmune disease history or systemic immunosuppression. The repertoire was sequenced with immunoSEQ multiplex PCR; TCRdb's copy has only in-frame clones and lacks some. The sample consists of roughly 25,000 clones, approximately 83% of them appearing once. The sequence derives from an adult with an advanced solid tumor such as melanoma, head and neck, liver or kidney cancer. This chain joins TRBV5-5 and TRBJ1-2, with D tentatively TRBD1 (6 bases). The specimen was CD4+ or CD8+ T cells sorted from blood, collected in a trial of the OX40 agonist ivuxolimab. CDR3 sequence: CASSLAGPGHHYGYTF. The CDR3 DNA reads as TGTGCCAGCAGCTTGGCTGGACCGGGACACCACTATGGCTACACCTTC.